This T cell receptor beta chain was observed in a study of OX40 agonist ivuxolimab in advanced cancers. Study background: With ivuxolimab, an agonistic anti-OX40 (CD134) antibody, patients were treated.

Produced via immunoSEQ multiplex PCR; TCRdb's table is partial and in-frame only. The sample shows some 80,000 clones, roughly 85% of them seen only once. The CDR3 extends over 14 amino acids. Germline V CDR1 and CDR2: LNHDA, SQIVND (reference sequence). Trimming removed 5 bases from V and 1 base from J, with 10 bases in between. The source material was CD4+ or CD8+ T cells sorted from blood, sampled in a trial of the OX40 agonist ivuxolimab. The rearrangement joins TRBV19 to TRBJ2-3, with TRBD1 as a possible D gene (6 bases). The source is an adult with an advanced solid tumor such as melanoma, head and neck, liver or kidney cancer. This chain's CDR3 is CASSLRQGTDTQYF. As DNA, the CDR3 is TGTGCCAGTAGTCTTAGACAGGGCACAGATACGCAGTATTTT.